The 4 T cell receptor beta chains reported below all come from one sample, sequenced in a study of T cells in Graves' hyperthyroidism and ophthalmopathy. TCR beta CDR3 region amplification was performed from RNA transcripts. The study used the HTBI primer set for a first-round RT-PCR of the TCR CDR3. One entry per CDR3 protein, called by TCRdb with MiXCR from the multiplex PCR reads. In the table there are a few hundred thousand distinct CDR3 sequences, 46% of which are singletons. The sequencing input was peripheral blood or thyroid tissue (not recorded which). All receptors derive from an adult woman with Graves' disease, either hyperthyroidism or ophthalmopathy (not recorded which).

This clonotype was observed a few times. The chain carries TRBV28 and TRBJ2-7, with D possibly called TRBD1 or TRBD2 (5 bases each). The length of the CDR3 is 14 residues. Germline CDR1 is MDHEN and CDR2 is SYDVKM. V lost 4 bases, J lost 0 bases, and 10 bases lay in between. The CDR3: CASSWDGPSYEQYF. CDR3 coding DNA: TGTGCCAGCAGTTGGGACGGGCCCTCCTACGAGCAGTACTTC. The whole variable domain, remainder taken from reference TRBV28 and TRBJ2-7, is DVKVTQSSRYLVKRTGEKVFLECVQDMDHENMFWYRQDPGLGLRLIYFSYDVKMKEKGDIPEGYSVSREKKERFSLILESASTNQTSMYLCASSWDGPSYEQYFGPGTRLTVT.

This clonotype was seen a few times. The rearrangement links TRBV10-3 to TRBJ2-4; D is perhaps TRBD1 (6 bases). The V and J ends lost 3 bases and 8 bases respectively, with 14 bases between them. In germline, CDR1 is ENHRY, CDR2 SYGVKD. The CDR3 is 14 residues long. The CDR3 loop reads CAISDAGTTHIQYF. For the CDR3, the DNA is TGTGCCATCAGTGATGCCGGGACAACACACATTCAGTACTTC.

Notes on this clonotype: One end of the junction is discordant with germline, which a read error may explain. The chain combines TRBV6-1 with TRBJ2-7; TRBD1 agrees at 7 bases. CDR1 is MNHNS, CDR2 SASEGT, per germline. This CDR3 is 15 amino acids long. CDR3 sequence reads: CASGDPIRGTYEQYF. The CDR3 coding sequence is TGTGCCAGCGGTGATCCCATCAGGGGGACCTACGAGCAGTACTTC.

The chain employs TRBV12-3 or TRBV12-4 and TRBJ1-6; 7 bases agree with TRBD1. CDR3 length: 13 residues. With 6 bases clipped from V and 10 bases from J, the junction kept 6 bases outside the gene matches. This chain's CDR3 is CASSDRELSPLHF. The CDR3 bases are TGTGCCAGCAGCGACAGGGAGCTGTCACCCCTCCACTTT.